This T cell receptor beta chain was retrieved from a study of vaccination and CD4 T cells after COVID-19 (dated by TCRdb to between 2022 and 2023). About the study as a whole: The convalescent cohort included six males and four females, with two Hispanic individuals, seven Caucasians, two Asians and one multiracial person. Participants received two doses of either the Pfizer-BioNTech BNT162b2 vaccine (n=8) or the Moderna mRNA-1273 vaccine (n=2). As controls, cultures received a CEFX viral epitope pool (the positive control), an HIV-1 Nef peptide pool (the negative control), or no peptide at all. The spike-specific CD4+ TCR repertoire was compared before and after mRNA vaccination in fewer than eleven COVID-19 convalescent patients and a handful of infection-naive healthy vaccine recipients. Post-vaccine blood samples were obtained a median of approximately 70 days after the second vaccine dose, with a range of about 13 to 241 days. Culture stimuli were overlapping spike peptide pools from SARS-CoV-2 and from the common cold coronaviruses HCoV-NL63, HCoV-OC43 and HCoV-229E. Post-COVID blood samples from convalescent patients were collected a median of roughly 100 days after diagnosis, with a range of roughly 35 to 180 days. General conclusions and limits of the study: Among convalescent patients, a median about 86% of the SARS-CoV-2-reactive clones seen after vaccination appeared only after vaccination, which suggests priming specific to the vaccine. Nearly all vaccine-specific clones in convalescent patients (304 of 307) were mono-reactive for SARS-CoV-2 spike rather than cross-reactive with common cold coronaviruses. Relatively few convalescent patients were included in the study, and early timepoints after natural infection were not analyzed. An increase in the median number of SARS-CoV-2-reactive clonotypes from approximately 20 after infection to roughly 39 after vaccination was observed, but the change was not found to be significant.

Comment on this clonotype: Its target antigen remains unknown. Qualities for individual bases were not recorded, and no much larger clone is one base off.

Library generation was performed with PCR. DNA from cultured CD4+ T cells was subjected to TCR sequencing with the Oncomine TCR Beta short-read assay at the Johns Hopkins FTIC core. Genomic DNA was extracted from the cultured CD4+ T cells with the QIAamp micro DNA kit. Oncomine TCR Beta libraries from cultured CD4+ T cells were pooled using unique dual indexes and sequenced on an Illumina iSeq 100. Regarding the original processing steps: Non-productive sequences were removed, and CDR3s that did not start with C, did not end with F or W, or were shorter than 7 amino acids were discarded. The MANAFEST web application identified antigen-specific clonotypes by comparing peptide-stimulated wells against reference wells and other culture wells. An FDR below 0.05, an odds ratio above 5, and a productive frequency above 0.1% in at least two of three replicate wells were required for clones to be considered positive. Clonotypes that were significantly expanded in both SARS-CoV-2 spike wells and at least one common cold coronavirus spike condition were defined as cross-reactive. Using R version 3.6.1, CDR3 homology was evaluated through Levenshtein distances (stringdist) along with unrooted phylogenetic trees (ape). The raw public reads went through TCRdb reprocessing: fastp at Q25, MiXCR clone calling, in-frame beta chains kept. Under each unique CDR3 protein, matching rows form one entry showing the most common genes and DNA. These V and J calls are TCRdb output, not the study's own analysis. The sample contains 25,000 to 30,000 distinct CDR3 sequences, approximately 66% of them found a single time. The top ten constitute about a sixth of the sample.

After removal of 5 bases from V and 2 bases from J, the junction retains 7 bases not matched to a gene. The CDR3 measures 15 amino acids from cysteine to phenylalanine. Just the 45-base CDR3 DNA is kept, in frame starting at base 1. In light of the paper, this sample's treatment or condition label describes: roughly 10-day PBMC culture with coronavirus spike peptide pools or control peptides (ViraFEST assay). To expand antigen-specific T cells with peptide pools and then pick out the expanded clonotypes through TCR sequencing, the study relied on the ViraFEST assay. Healthy vaccine recipients had no prior SARS-CoV-2 infection, confirmed by negative nucleocapsid antibody tests before and after vaccination. Each well held fewer than 2.5 million PBMCs cultured with approximately 9.1 ug/ml peptide pools in IMDM containing around 5% human AB serum and 8 to 10 IU/ml IL-2. Half of the culture medium was replaced with fresh IL-2-containing medium on days 3 and 7. After around 11 days of culture, CD4+ T cells were isolated by negative selection using the EasySep CD4+ T cell isolation kit. PBMCs were separated from whole blood using Ficoll-Paque Plus gradient centrifugation and then either used fresh or cryopreserved at -140C. In general, triplicate wells were set up for every culture condition.

The receptor comes from a human donor who received a COVID-19 vaccine. This receptor chain uses TRBV12-3 or TRBV12-4 and TRBJ1-1, with TRBD1 matching 8 junction bases. The material was CD4+ T cells from blood, cultured in vitro, obtained after SARS-CoV-2 vaccination. Here is the DNA: TGTGCCAGCAGTGACCTGGACAGGGAAAACACTGAAGCTTTCTTT. It encodes CASSDLDRENTEAFF.